The 29 T cell receptor beta chains listed next were all sequenced from one sample in a study of cytomegalovirus exposure and HLA in healthy donors. 60 Vbeta and 13 Jbeta primers were used in PCR. Generated by immunoSEQ multiplex PCR, the TCRdb table keeps only in-frame clones and is missing some. The data show about 72,000 clones, with around 80% seen just once and 1.5% to 2% held by the top ten. The specimen was PBMCs. All receptors derive from a man younger than 35 in good health and CMV-seronegative.

This chain connects TRBV4-1 to TRBJ2-3; 12 nucleotides match TRBD2. Looked up from germline, CDR1 is MGHRA and CDR2 is YSYEKL. The CDR3 consists of 17 residues. V trimming: 4 bases; J trimming: 2 bases; junction bases outside the gene matches: 7. CDR3 DNA: TGCGCCAGCAGCCTTACTCGGACTAGCGGGACCACAGATACGCAGTATTTT. It encodes CASSLTRTSGTTDTQYF.

The chain has TRBV30 and TRBJ2-1, with a tentative D call TRBD1 (6 bases). The CDR3 sequence is 13 residues long. The germline V gene encodes CDR1 GTSNPN and CDR2 SVGIG (reference sequence). Trimming left V 1 base short and J 9 bases short, with 13 bases between. CDR3 amino acids: CAWSACTGCEQFF. In DNA, the CDR3 is TGTGCCTGGAGTGCCTGTACAGGGTGTGAGCAGTTCTTC.

The chain recombines TRBV18 with TRBJ2-7; D perhaps matches TRBD1 (5 bases). This CDR3 comprises 13 residues. V lost 2 bases and J lost 4, with 9 bases in between. Germline V lookup: CDR1 KGHSH, CDR2 LQKENI. CDR3 in DNA: TGTGCCAGCTCACCATATAGGGGATACGAGCAGTACTTC. Residues: CASSPYRGYEQYF.

The V call is TRBV27, the J call TRBJ2-5; TRBD2 matches at 8 bases. The CDR3 is 17 amino acids. Per the germline V gene, CDR1 is MNHEY and CDR2 is SMNVEV (reference sequence). V shed 7 bases and J 2 bases; nucleotides not matched to a gene: 15. CDR3 sequence reads: CASTNFLAGSAQETQYF. The CDR3 bases are TGTGCCAGCACAAATTTCCTAGCGGGTTCGGCGCAAGAGACCCAGTACTTC.

The rearrangement links TRBV6-5 to TRBJ1-1; no clear D gene. This CDR3 comprises 14 residues. Trimming removed 0 bases from V and 2 bases from J, with 7 bases in between. In germline, CDR1 is MNHEY, CDR2 SVGAGI. The CDR3 region has the DNA TGTGCCAGCAGTTACTCAACTATAAACACTGAAGCTTTCTTT. This gives the protein CASSYSTINTEAFF.

CDR3 loop: CASSSLTGVAGELFF. For the CDR3, the DNA is TGTGCCAGCAGCTCCTTAACAGGGGTGGCCGGGGAGCTGTTTTTT. The genes are TRBV7-3 and TRBJ2-2; 7 bases fit TRBD1. Germline assignment: CDR1 SGHTA and CDR2 FQGTGA. After removal of 4 bases from V and 6 bases from J, the junction contained 8 bases not matched to a gene. The CDR3 totals 15 residues.

This rearrangement joins TRBV7-2 to TRBJ2-1, with D uncertain. Germline CDR1 and CDR2: SGHTA and FQGNSA. V lost 7 bases and J 7 bases, leaving 8 bases between the germline ends. The CDR3 runs 11 residues. This CDR3 reads CASTQRNEQFF. Here the CDR3 DNA reads TGTGCCAGCACCCAGAGGAATGAGCAGTTCTTC.

The V call is TRBV29-1, the J call TRBJ1-4; TRBD1 might be the D (5 bases). The V gene lost 1 base and the J gene lost 7 bases, with 10 bases spanning the gap. This CDR3 is built from 13 residues. CDR1 is SQVTM, CDR2 ANQGSEA, per germline. CDR3 nucleotide sequence: TGCAGCGTTGAAGCCCAGGGAGGTGAAAAACTGTTTTTT. This sequence encodes CSVEAQGGEKLFF.

The V call is TRBV6-5, the J call TRBJ1-2, with D possibly matching TRBD1 (5 bases). The germline CDR1 and CDR2 sequences are MNHEY and SVGAGI. V lost 2 bases to trimming and J lost 6 bases, with 10 bases between them. CDR3 length: 13 residues. CDR3 protein: CASSYGGSDGYTF. The CDR3 DNA sequence: TGTGCCAGCAGTTACGGGGGGAGCGATGGCTACACCTTC.

The V gene is TRBV5-4, the J gene TRBJ2-2, with TRBD1 matching over 8 bases. V lost 0 bases, J lost 8 bases, and 12 bases stayed unmatched. The CDR3 is 17 residues long. CDR1 and CDR2 from the germline V gene are SGHNT and YYREEE (reference sequence). This CDR3 is CASSLALNRGVSGELFF. The CDR3 DNA sequence: TGTGCCAGCAGCTTGGCCCTAAACAGGGGGGTTTCGGGGGAGCTGTTTTTT. The full variable domain, with the rest looked up from reference TRBV5-4 and TRBJ2-2, is ETGVTQSPTHLIKTRGQQVTLRCSSQSGHNTVSWYQQALGQGPQFIFQYYREEENGRGNFPPRFSGLQFPNYSSELNVNALELDDSALYLCASSLALNRGVSGELFFGEGSRLTVL.

The J gene is TRBJ1-1, the V gene TRBV4-3, with D possibly TRBD1 on 5 matching bases. Trimming left V 6 bases short and J 4 bases short, with 15 bases between. The germline gives CDR1 LGHNA, CDR2 YSLEER. This CDR3 is built from 14 residues. CDR3 coding DNA: TGCGCCAGCAGGCCCATCGGAAGGGGCACTGAAGCTTTCTTT. Amino acid sequence: CASRPIGRGTEAFF.

V usage is TRBV27 and J usage is TRBJ2-1; the D gene is possibly TRBD1 (6 bases). This CDR3 has 15 residues. The ends were cut back, 5 bases at V and 8 bases at J, with 19 bases in the middle. Germline CDR1 is MNHEY and CDR2 is SMNVEV (reference sequence). The CDR3 nucleotides read TGTGCCAGCAGTCCACGACAAGGGGGTTTCGATGAGCAGTTCTTC. Amino acids: CASSPRQGGFDEQFF.

The chain has TRBV18 and TRBJ2-7, with a tentative D call TRBD1 (5 bases). The CDR3 covers 15 residues. The V end was cut by 6 bases, the J end by 0 bases, with 15 bases between. Germline loops: CDR1 KGHSH, CDR2 LQKENI. CDR3 DNA: TGTGCCAGCTCGCTAGAACGACAGAGCTCCTACGAGCAGTACTTC. Translation: CASSLERQSSYEQYF.

The CDR3 spells CASTRGGNTEAFF. CDR3 nucleotides: TGTGCCAGCACCCGAGGGGGGAACACTGAAGCTTTCTTT. The V and J genes are TRBV6-1 and TRBJ1-1; D may be TRBD1 (6 bases). V gave up 7 bases and J gave up 1 base, with 10 bases separating them. CDR1 MNHNS and CDR2 SASEGT come from the germline V gene. This CDR3 has 13 amino acids.

The chain uses TRBV9 and TRBJ2-7; 9 bases match TRBD1. The CDR3 is 15 residues long. Trimming cost V 2 bases and J 6 bases; bases outside gene matches: 9. Germline V lookup: CDR1 SGDLS, CDR2 YYNGEE. CDR3 sequence (DNA): TGTGCCAGCAGCGTGTCCGGGACAGGGATAGGCGAGCAGTACTTC. Translated, it gives CASSVSGTGIGEQYF.

The chain carries TRBV6-5 and TRBJ2-7; 7 bases fit TRBD1. The V gene's germline CDR1 is MNHEY and CDR2 SVGAGI. The CDR3 spans 15 residues. Trimming took 0 bases from V and 0 from J; bases not matched to a gene: 2. CDR3: CASSYSWDSSYEQYF. The CDR3 DNA sequence: TGTGCCAGCAGTTACTCGTGGGACAGCTCCTACGAGCAGTACTTC.

This clone was counted only a few times. The V call is TRBV6-5, the J call TRBJ1-5; 8 nucleotides agree with TRBD1. CDR1 and CDR2 from the germline V gene are MNHEY and SVGAGI. The CDR3 has 15 residues. The ends lost 6 bases at V and 6 bases at J; junction bases unmatched: 10. CDR3 sequence: CASRNGQGMGQPQHF. The CDR3 DNA sequence: TGTGCCAGCAGGAACGGACAGGGAATGGGTCAGCCCCAGCATTTT.

This clone was seen more than once but under ten times. V usage is TRBV7-9 and J usage is TRBJ2-1; D unresolved. Germline lookup yields CDR1 SEHNR and CDR2 FQNEAQ (reference sequence). Trimming stripped 2 bases from V and 9 bases from J, with 11 bases between. The CDR3 is 13 residues long. CDR3: CASSLKSASEQFF. Here the CDR3 DNA reads TGTGCCAGCAGCTTAAAATCTGCGAGTGAGCAGTTCTTC.

This clone has just a few counts. The chain joins TRBV5-1 to TRBJ1-2; D is uncertain. V was trimmed by 4 bases and J by 8 bases, leaving 12 bases between them. CDR1 is SGHRS, CDR2 YFSETQ, per germline. This CDR3 is 12 amino acids long. CDR3 residues: CASSPDGEGYTF. DNA of the CDR3: TGCGCCAGCAGCCCGGACGGGGAAGGCTACACCTTC.

A single count supports this clone. This chain uses TRBV7-2 with TRBJ2-1; 8 positions match TRBD2. The length of the CDR3 is 15 residues. CDR1 and CDR2 (germline): SGHTA, FQGNSA. The J segment lost 11 bases and the V segment lost 5 bases, leaving 14 bases of the junction unmatched. CDR3 residues: CASSPTGLDGGQQFF. The CDR3 coding sequence is TGTGCCAGCAGCCCTACGGGACTAGACGGAGGGCAGCAGTTCTTC.

V is TRBV6-5 and J is TRBJ2-7, with 7 bases that match TRBD2. The CDR3 is 14 amino acids. Germline V CDR1 and CDR2: MNHEY, SVGAGI. V was clipped by 3 bases and J by 9 bases; unmatched bases: 11. CDR3 sequence: CASSYSGSQLGQYF. The CDR3 DNA is TGTGCCAGCAGTTATAGCGGGTCTCAGCTTGGGCAGTACTTC.

The chain is built from TRBV5-1 and TRBJ1-6; 10 nucleotides agree with TRBD1. V was pared by 0 bases and J by 5 bases, with 5 bases of the junction left unmatched. CDR1 is SGHRS and CDR2 is YFSETQ in the germline V gene. The CDR3 contains 17 residues. This CDR3 reads CASSLAGQGPHNSPLHF. CDR3 nucleotides: TGCGCCAGCAGCTTGGCGGGACAGGGGCCTCATAATTCACCCCTCCACTTT.

The chain joins TRBV9 to TRBJ2-1; 7 bases are shared with TRBD2. This CDR3 contains 15 residues. CDR1 and CDR2 (germline): SGDLS, YYNGEE. The V segment lost 0 bases and the J segment 4 bases; nucleotides outside the gene matches: 4. This CDR3 reads CASSVEAGPYNEQFF. The CDR3 coding sequence is TGTGCCAGCAGCGTAGAAGCGGGACCTTACAATGAGCAGTTCTTC.

The chain couples TRBV11-3 to TRBJ1-1; 9 nucleotides agree with TRBD1. CDR3 length equals 14 residues. J was trimmed by 2 bases and V by 5 bases; bases with no gene match: 3. Germline loops: CDR1 SGHNT, CDR2 YENEEA. The CDR3 bases are TGTGCCAGCAGCAAGGGACAGGGAAACACTGAAGCTTTCTTT. It yields the protein CASSKGQGNTEAFF.

J is TRBJ2-1 and V is TRBV19; the D gene is possibly TRBD2 (5 bases). CDR3 size: 12 residues. Trimming took 3 bases from V and 9 from J, leaving 9 bases between them. In germline, CDR1 is LNHDA, CDR2 SQIVND (reference sequence). CDR3 coding DNA: TGTGCCAGTAGTATTTCTCGGGGTGAGCAGTTCTTC. Residues: CASSISRGEQFF.

The V gene is TRBV28, the J gene TRBJ1-1, with 7 positions matching TRBD1. Germline CDR1 MDHEN, CDR2 SYDVKM. The CDR3 is 13 residues long. V lost 6 bases to trimming and J lost 6 bases; unmatched junction nucleotides: 7. CDR3 nucleotide sequence: TGTGCCAGCAGAATTGACAGGGCGGCTGAAGCTTTCTTT. Protein sequence: CASRIDRAAEAFF.

The J gene is TRBJ1-2, the V gene TRBV7-9; 8 positions match TRBD1. CDR1 and CDR2 (germline): SEHNR, FQNEAQ (reference sequence). Trimming removed 4 bases from V and 6 bases from J; junction bases left unmatched: 4. This CDR3 comprises 13 residues. Here the CDR3 reads CASSSGGSDGYTF. In DNA form, the CDR3 reads TGTGCCAGCAGCTCAGGGGGCTCGGATGGCTACACCTTC.

This chain uses TRBV5-4 with TRBJ2-7; D uncertain. Germline loops: CDR1 SGHNT, CDR2 YYREEE (reference sequence). V was trimmed by 1 base and J by 3 bases, leaving 14 bases between them. The CDR3 sequence is 15 residues long. CDR3 nucleotides: TGTGCCAGCAGCTTGTTTCCGGGTAGTAGCTACGAGCAGTACTTC. Encoded protein: CASSLFPGSSYEQYF.

The chain combines TRBV6-5 with TRBJ1-1; 7 bases are shared with TRBD1. Germline CDR1 MNHEY, CDR2 SVGAGI. The CDR3 is made up of 13 amino acids. The ends lost 6 bases at V and 5 bases at J; junction bases unmatched: 6. CDR3 DNA: TGTGCCAGCAGGACGACAGGGTTGACTGAAGCTTTCTTT. It encodes CASRTTGLTEAFF.